This TCR beta chain originates from a study of graft-versus-host responses after intestinal transplantation. Across the whole study: Following induction with anti-thymocyte globulin, all recipients were given tacrolimus and steroids for three to four years. Findings and caveats of the study: Graft-donor T cell macrochimerism coincided with high graft-versus-host to host-versus-graft clonal ratios in allografts.

V gave up 3 bases and J gave up 3 bases, with 6 bases separating them. The CDR3 is 12 amino acids. Per the germline V gene, CDR1 is SQVTM and CDR2 is ANQGSEA. Remarks on this clone: Its antigen is still unknown.

Assay: immunoSEQ multiplex PCR; the TCRdb copy retains only in-frame clones and omits some. The sample has around 23,000 clones, approximately 85% seen once. The clonotype comes from a human patient who received an intestinal transplant, so some T cells may come from the graft donor. The sequencing here drew on PBMCs, taken nearly 470 days after intestinal transplant. The chain is built from TRBV29-1 and TRBJ2-1; D is unclear. The CDR3: CSVDSGYNEQFF. The CDR3 coding sequence is TGCAGCGTTGACTCGGGCTACAATGAGCAGTTCTTC.